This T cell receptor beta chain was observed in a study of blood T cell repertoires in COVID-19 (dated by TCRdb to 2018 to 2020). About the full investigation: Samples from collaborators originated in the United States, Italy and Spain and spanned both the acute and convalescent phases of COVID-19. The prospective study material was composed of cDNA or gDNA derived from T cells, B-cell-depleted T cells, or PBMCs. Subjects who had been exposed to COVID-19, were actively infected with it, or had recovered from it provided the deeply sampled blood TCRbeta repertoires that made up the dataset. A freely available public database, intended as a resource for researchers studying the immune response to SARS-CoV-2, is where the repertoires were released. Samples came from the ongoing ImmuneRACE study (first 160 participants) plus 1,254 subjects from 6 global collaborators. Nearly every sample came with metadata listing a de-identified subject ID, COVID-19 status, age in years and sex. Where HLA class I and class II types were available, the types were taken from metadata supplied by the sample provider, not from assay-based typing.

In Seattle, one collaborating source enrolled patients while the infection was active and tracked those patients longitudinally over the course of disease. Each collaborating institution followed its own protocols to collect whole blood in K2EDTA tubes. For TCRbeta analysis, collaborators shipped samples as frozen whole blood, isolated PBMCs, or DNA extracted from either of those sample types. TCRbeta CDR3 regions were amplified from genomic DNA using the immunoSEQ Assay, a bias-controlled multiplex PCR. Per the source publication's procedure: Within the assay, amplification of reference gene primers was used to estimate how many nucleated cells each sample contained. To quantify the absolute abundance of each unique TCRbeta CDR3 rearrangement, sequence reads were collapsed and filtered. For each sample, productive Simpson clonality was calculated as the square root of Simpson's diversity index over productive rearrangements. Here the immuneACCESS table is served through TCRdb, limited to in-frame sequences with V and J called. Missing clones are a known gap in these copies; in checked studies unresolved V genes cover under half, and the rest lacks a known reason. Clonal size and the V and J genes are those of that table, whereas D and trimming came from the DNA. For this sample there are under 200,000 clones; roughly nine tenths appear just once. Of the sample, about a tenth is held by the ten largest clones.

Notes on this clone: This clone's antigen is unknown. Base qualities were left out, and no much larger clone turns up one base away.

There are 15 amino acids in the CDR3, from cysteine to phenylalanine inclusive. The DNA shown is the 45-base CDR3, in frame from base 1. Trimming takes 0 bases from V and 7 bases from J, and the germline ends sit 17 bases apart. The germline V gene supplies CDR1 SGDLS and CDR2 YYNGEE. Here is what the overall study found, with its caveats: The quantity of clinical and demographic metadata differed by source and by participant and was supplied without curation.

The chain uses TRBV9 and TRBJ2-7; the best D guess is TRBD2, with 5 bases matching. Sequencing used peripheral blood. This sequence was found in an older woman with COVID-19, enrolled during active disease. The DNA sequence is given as TGTGCCAGCAGCGTAGGGCCTAGCAGCTCTACTGAGCAGTACTTC. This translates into CASSVGPSSSTEQYF. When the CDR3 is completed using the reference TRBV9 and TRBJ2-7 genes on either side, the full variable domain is DSGVTQTPKHLITATGQRVTLRCSPRSGDLSVYWYQQSLDQGLQFLIQYYNGEERAKGNILERFSAQQFPDLHSELNLSSLELGDSALYFCASSVGPSSSTEQYFGPGTRLTVT.